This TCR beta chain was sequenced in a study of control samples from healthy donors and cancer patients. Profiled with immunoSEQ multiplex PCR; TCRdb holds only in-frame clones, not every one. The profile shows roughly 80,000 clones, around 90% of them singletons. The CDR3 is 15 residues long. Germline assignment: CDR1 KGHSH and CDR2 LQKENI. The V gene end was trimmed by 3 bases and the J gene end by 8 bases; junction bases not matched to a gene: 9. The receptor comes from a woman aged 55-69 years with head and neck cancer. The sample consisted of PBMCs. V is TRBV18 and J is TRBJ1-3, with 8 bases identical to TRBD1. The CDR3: CASSPNRDRSYTIYF. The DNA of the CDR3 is TGTGCCAGCTCACCTAACCGGGACAGGTCGTACACCATATATTTT.